Here is one T cell receptor (beta chain) with its context. This sample stems from a study of T cells in Graves' hyperthyroidism and ophthalmopathy. J gave up 0 bases and V 6 bases, and 10 bases lay outside the gene matches. The CDR3 has 17 amino acids. In germline, CDR1 is KGHSH, CDR2 LQKENI. TCR beta CDR3 regions were amplified from RNA. Initially, a first-round RT-PCR of the TCR CDR3 employed the HTBI primer set. TCRdb independently ran MiXCR on the multiplex PCR reads; one entry per CDR3 protein. This repertoire shows approximately 260,000 distinct CDR3 sequences, around 15% found once; its top ten account for around 31%.

This receptor was taken from a woman in her forties or fifties with Graves' hyperthyroidism that later progressed to Graves' ophthalmopathy. Input material: blood. The V gene is TRBV18, the J gene TRBJ2-1; TRBD1 aligns across 8 bases. CDR3 in amino acids: CASSPSTGAPSYNEQFF. The CDR3 coding sequence is TGTGCCAGCTCCCCCTCGACAGGGGCCCCCTCCTACAATGAGCAGTTCTTC.